Below, 21 T cell receptor beta chains from the same sample are listed, as sequenced in a study of T cells in tuberculosis. Sorting used thawed, overnight-rested PBMC stained with anti-CD3, a viability dye and GMM-loaded CD1B tetramer. C32 glucose monomycolate from Rhodococcus equi was loaded onto the CD1B tetramers. The table came from immunoSEQ multiplex PCR; TCRdb's copy has only in-frame clones and leaves some out. This sample carries roughly 61,000 clones, approximately 88% of them seen once, and the ten largest clones take 20% to 25%. Source material: CD1b-GMM tetramer-negative cells sorted from PBMCs. These TCRs come from an adult woman with latent tuberculosis.

The chain carries TRBV28 and TRBJ2-7, with 9 bases lining up with TRBD2. The CDR3 extends over 13 amino acids. V lost 2 bases to trimming and J lost 12 bases; unmatched junction nucleotides: 8. Germline lookup yields CDR1 MDHEN and CDR2 SYDVKM. This chain's CDR3 is CASSLRVAGAPYF. The CDR3 bases are TGTGCCAGCAGTTTACGGGTAGCGGGAGCTCCGTACTTC.

The sample holds a few counts of this clone. The chain couples TRBV19 to TRBJ2-3; tentative D call: TRBD1 (5 bases). CDR1 is LNHDA, CDR2 SQIVND, per germline (reference sequence). The CDR3 has 14 amino acids. Trimming removed 6 bases from V and 1 base from J, with 11 bases in between. In DNA form, the CDR3 reads TGTGCCAGTAGCGTACCGACAGGCACAGATACGCAGTATTTT. As protein: CASSVPTGTDTQYF.

This chain uses TRBV5-1 with TRBJ2-7; 7 bases map to TRBD1. With 1 base clipped from V and 2 bases from J, the junction kept 9 bases outside the gene matches. Germline values: CDR1 SGHRS, CDR2 YFSETQ. The CDR3 is made up of 16 amino acids. The CDR3 region has the DNA TGCGCCAGCAGCTTGACAGACAGGGTCTCCACCTACGAGCAGTACTTC. Translating it yields CASSLTDRVSTYEQYF.

The chain carries TRBV7-9 and TRBJ1-1; no clear D gene. Germline CDR1 reads SEHNR; CDR2 reads FQNEAQ (reference sequence). The CDR3 is made up of 14 amino acids. V dropped 0 bases and J dropped 1 base, with 6 bases sitting between them. The CDR3 loop reads CASSLAIRNTEAFF. CDR3 bases: TGTGCCAGCAGCTTAGCGATCAGGAACACTGAAGCTTTCTTT.

The chain uses TRBV15 and TRBJ2-7; tentative D call: TRBD2 (6 bases). Trimming cost V 5 bases and J 2 bases, with 19 bases left between them. Germline CDR1 is LNHNV and CDR2 is YYDKDF (reference sequence). This CDR3 has 16 amino acids. This CDR3 is CATSATPGTDTYEQYF. DNA of the CDR3: TGTGCCACCAGCGCAACCCCCGGGACTGACACCTACGAGCAGTACTTC.

This clone was counted once. CDR3 in amino acids: CASSGAGVFF. The DNA of the CDR3 is TGTGCCAGTAGCGGAGCGGGTGTGTTCTTC. The V call is TRBV11-1, the J call TRBJ2-1, with D perhaps TRBD2 (6 bases). Germline CDR1 is SGHAT and CDR2 is FQDESV (reference sequence). The CDR3 is made up of 10 amino acids. The germline V and J ends were trimmed by 9 bases and 15 bases, with 15 bases remaining between them.

CDR3 sequence reads: CAWRGAGAKNIQYF. CDR3 DNA: TGTGCCTGGAGGGGGGCTGGGGCCAAAAACATTCAGTACTTC. This sequence joins TRBV30 and TRBJ2-4; D is perhaps TRBD1 (6 bases). Per germline, CDR1 GTSNPN and CDR2 SVGIG (reference sequence). The V end lost 3 bases, the J end lost 1 base, and 10 bases lay between the germline ends. This CDR3 is 14 amino acids long.

This chain joins TRBV30 and TRBJ2-7; 9 bases are shared with TRBD2. Trimming removed 4 bases from V and 6 bases from J; junction bases left unmatched: 7. CDR3 size: 13 residues. Germline V gene lookup returns CDR1 GTSNPN and CDR2 SVGIG (reference sequence). CDR3 bases: TGTGCCTGGACCCACCTAGCGGGATCCGAGCAGTACTTC. Translating it yields CAWTHLAGSEQYF.

The rearrangement joins TRBV9 to TRBJ2-7; D is possibly TRBD1 (5 bases). The ends were cut back, 3 bases at V and 4 bases at J, with 8 bases in the middle. This CDR3 is built from 12 residues. Germline V gene sequence: CDR1 SGDLS, CDR2 YYNGEE. As DNA, the CDR3 is TGTGCCAGCAGCGCAACAGGTTACGAGCAGTACTTC. This sequence encodes CASSATGYEQYF.

A single count supports this clone. The chain recombines TRBV7-9 with TRBJ1-6, with 7 bases fitting TRBD1. Germline V CDR1 and CDR2: SEHNR, FQNEAQ (reference sequence). After removal of 6 bases from V and 14 bases from J, the junction contained 22 bases not matched to a gene. CDR3 size: 17 residues. For the CDR3, the DNA is TGTGCCAGCAGACCCCACCGGGACAGCGGGCTAGTAGGGGCCCTCCACTTT. This gives the protein CASRPHRDSGLVGALHF.

In its sample, this clone was seen once. V gene TRBV27 combines with J gene TRBJ2-7; 10 nucleotides line up with TRBD1. Unmatched junction bases numbered 6, after V lost 6 bases and J lost 7 bases. CDR1 and CDR2 (germline): MNHEY, SMNVEV (reference sequence). This CDR3 has 13 residues. For the CDR3, the DNA is TGTGCCAGCAGCCTGACAGGGGGCGCAGAGCAGTACTTC. Encoded protein: CASSLTGGAEQYF.

The chain links TRBV18 to TRBJ1-2, with a tentative D call TRBD1 (5 bases). Trimming removed 3 bases from V and 5 bases from J, with 7 bases in between. Per the germline V gene, CDR1 is KGHSH and CDR2 is LQKENI. The CDR3 loop spans 12 amino acids. The CDR3 reads CASSPGGYGYTF. For the CDR3, the DNA is TGTGCCAGCTCACCGGGGGGGTATGGCTACACCTTC.

V is TRBV30 and J is TRBJ2-3; the match to TRBD2 covers 10 bases. The CDR3 is made up of 14 amino acids. Germline V CDR1 and CDR2: GTSNPN, SVGIG (reference sequence). V trimming: 7 bases; J trimming: 5 bases; junction bases outside the gene matches: 9. CDR3 bases: TGTGCCTCCGTCCTAGCGGGAGTACTAGATACGCAGTATTTT. Its protein is CASVLAGVLDTQYF.

The chain recombines TRBV6-6 with TRBJ1-4; maybe TRBD1 (6 bases). The germline gives CDR1 MNHNY, CDR2 SVGAGI (reference sequence). The CDR3 spans 15 residues. Between the trimmed V and J ends, which lost 0 bases and 8 bases, there was a span of 13 bases. CDR3 bases: TGTGCCAGCAGTTACTCGGGCCAGGGGTACGAAAAACTGTTTTTT. The encoded protein is CASSYSGQGYEKLFF.

This chain joins TRBV7-2 and TRBJ2-2; possibly TRBD2 for D (5 bases). The CDR3 runs 14 residues. Per germline, CDR1 SGHTA and CDR2 FQGNSA. V lost 1 base, J lost 8 bases, and 11 bases lay in between. CDR3 region: CASSLDPGGGELFF. CDR3 in DNA: TGTGCCAGCAGCTTAGACCCCGGAGGTGGGGAGCTGTTTTTT.

V gene TRBV27 combines with J gene TRBJ2-2; 9 positions agree with TRBD1. Germline values: CDR1 MNHEY, CDR2 SMNVEV (reference sequence). V lost 8 bases, J lost 7 bases, and 11 bases stayed unmatched. The CDR3 totals 15 residues. CDR3 protein: CASGSGTGLIGELFF. The DNA for the CDR3 is TGTGCCAGCGGGTCCGGGACAGGGCTCATCGGGGAGCTGTTTTTT.

The CDR3 DNA follows: TGTGCCAGCAGCCAACAGCTACTTCGTGGGGAGCTGTTTTTT. Residues: CASSQQLLRGELFF. The V gene is TRBV7-6, the J gene TRBJ2-2; no clear D gene. The CDR3 has 14 residues. Germline V lookup: CDR1 SGHVS, CDR2 FNYEAQ. V lost 5 bases and J 8 bases, leaving 15 bases between the germline ends.

The rearrangement joins TRBV5-1 to TRBJ2-1; maybe TRBD2 (6 bases). Germline V gives CDR1 SGHRS, CDR2 YFSETQ. The CDR3 contains 16 residues. Deletions cut 5 bases from V and 4 bases from J, with 19 bases between. The CDR3 DNA is TGCGCCAGCAGACCGGACAACAGCGGGCCTTACAATGAGCAGTTCTTC. Translation gives CASRPDNSGPYNEQFF.

The chain uses TRBV30 and TRBJ2-1, with 9 bases identical to TRBD1. This CDR3 has 16 residues. Trimming removed 4 bases from V and 2 bases from J; junction bases left unmatched: 9. Looked up from germline, CDR1 is GTSNPN and CDR2 is SVGIG (reference sequence). This chain's CDR3 is CAWNRGLSLPYNEQFF. CDR3 DNA: TGTGCCTGGAACAGGGGGCTTTCCCTTCCCTACAATGAGCAGTTCTTC.

The V gene is TRBV6-5, the J gene TRBJ1-2; no clear D. The germline CDR1 and CDR2 sequences are MNHEY and SVGAGI. V gave up 6 bases and J gave up 6 bases, with 14 bases separating them. CDR3 length: 13 residues. The CDR3 sequence: CASRTLTAHGYTF. The CDR3 nucleotides read TGTGCCAGCAGGACCCTCACAGCCCATGGCTACACCTTC.

This chain joins TRBV19 and TRBJ2-7; 7 bases match TRBD1. Germline V lookup: CDR1 LNHDA, CDR2 SQIVND (reference sequence). CDR3 length: 14 amino acids. V lost 4 bases, J lost 6 bases, and 9 bases stayed unmatched. The CDR3 reads CASSTTYRGSEQYF. The CDR3 coding sequence is TGTGCCAGTAGTACCACCTACAGGGGTTCCGAGCAGTACTTC.